The 22 T cell receptor beta chains below all came from one sample that was sequenced in a study of sequential checkpoint blockade in melanoma. Assay used: immunoSEQ multiplex PCR; TCRdb lists only in-frame clones, some missing. The sample shows roughly 23,000 clones, about two thirds of them seen only once. Specified treatment: randomized to nivolumab then ipilimumab (arm A) or the reverse (arm B). The source material was CD8+ T cells sorted from blood (inferred from file names), sampled from a patient given nivolumab and ipilimumab in sequence. These receptors originate from a human donor with melanoma.

The CDR3 nucleotides read TGTGCCAGCAGCTTGCCAGGGCGGAATGAGCAGTTCTTC. Protein product: CASSLPGRNEQFF. The chain joins TRBV5-4 to TRBJ2-1; a possible D gene is TRBD1 (5 bases). V was cut by 1 base and J by 7 bases, with 9 bases left in between. Per the germline V gene, CDR1 is SGHNT and CDR2 is YYREEE (reference sequence). The CDR3 has 13 amino acids.

This clone was counted a few times. The chain combines TRBV7-6 with TRBJ1-2, with D maybe TRBD1 (5 bases). Germline V gene data show CDR1 as SGHVS and CDR2 as FNYEAQ. The V end lost 1 base, the J end lost 3 bases, and 12 bases lay between the germline ends. The CDR3 is 15 amino acids. The CDR3 is CASSLEMGQDYGYTF. The CDR3 nucleotides read TGTGCCAGCAGCTTAGAGATGGGGCAGGACTATGGCTACACCTTC.

This clone was picked up a small number of times. The V and J genes are TRBV21-1 and TRBJ2-7; TRBD2 reflects the table's D call only, with no check against the DNA. TRBV21-1 is annotated as a pseudogene. The CDR3 covers 16 residues. CDR3 protein: CASSKVRGKYSYEQYV. As DNA, the CDR3 is TGTGCCAGCAGCAAAGTTAGAGGGAAATACTCCTACGAGCAGTACGTC.

This chain uses TRBV25-1 with TRBJ2-2, with a possible D match to TRBD2 (5 bases). This CDR3 comprises 13 residues. Germline V gives CDR1 MGHDK, CDR2 SYGVNS. V shed 5 bases and J shed 8 bases, with 12 bases lying between them. The CDR3 sequence is CASSLGKVGELFF. The CDR3 coding sequence is TGTGCCAGCAGTCTCGGGAAGGTGGGGGAGCTGTTTTTT.

The chain is built from TRBV7-9 and TRBJ2-7; weak D call: TRBD1 (6 bases). The germline V and J ends were trimmed by 6 bases and 2 bases, with 11 bases remaining between them. This CDR3 has 13 residues. Germline V lookup: CDR1 SEHNR, CDR2 FQNEAQ (reference sequence). In DNA, the CDR3 is TGTGCCAGCAGGGGGGACAACCCCTACGAGCAGTACTTC. Translated, it gives CASRGDNPYEQYF.

The V and J genes are TRBV19 and TRBJ2-3; 13 nucleotides align to TRBD2. The CDR3 is 16 amino acids. After removal of 7 bases from V and 6 bases from J, the junction contained 10 bases not matched to a gene. The germline V gene encodes CDR1 LNHDA and CDR2 SQIVND (reference sequence). The CDR3: CASTPLLAGGPDTQYF. The CDR3 region has the DNA TGTGCCAGTACCCCCCTACTAGCGGGGGGGCCTGATACGCAGTATTTT.

V and J are TRBV7-8 and TRBJ2-3; 12 positions match TRBD2. Germline V lookup: CDR1 SGHVS, CDR2 FQNEAQ. This CDR3 is 16 amino acids long. V gave up 2 bases and J gave up 3 bases; unmatched junction bases: 3. The chain's CDR3 is CASSLLAGGPTDTQYF. CDR3 bases: TGTGCCAGCAGCTTACTAGCGGGGGGGCCGACAGATACGCAGTATTTT.

The CDR3 spells CASSANSFTEAFF. The CDR3 DNA reads TGTGCCAGCAGCGCCAACAGCTTCACTGAAGCTTTCTTT. The V call is TRBV9, the J call TRBJ1-1; D unresolved. Per germline, CDR1 SGDLS and CDR2 YYNGEE. The V and J ends lost 3 bases and 4 bases respectively, with 10 bases between them. This CDR3 has 13 amino acids.

The CDR3 reads CASSQAVGAGELFF. CDR3 bases: TGCGCCAGCAGCCAAGCGGTAGGAGCGGGGGAGCTGTTTTTT. The gene calls are TRBV4-3 and TRBJ2-2; D call uncertain. CDR1 and CDR2 from the germline V gene are LGHNA and YSLEER. Trimming stripped 1 base from V and 8 bases from J, with 11 bases between. CDR3 length: 14 amino acids.

This chain joins TRBV7-6 and TRBJ2-5; TRBD1 matches 12 bases. The germline V gene encodes CDR1 SGHVS and CDR2 FNYEAQ. This CDR3 contains 17 residues. Losses at the gene ends were 4 bases for V and 5 bases for J; bases not matched to a gene: 11. The CDR3 sequence is CASSSTIPGQGAETQYF. The CDR3 nucleotides are TGTGCCAGCAGCTCGACAATACCGGGACAGGGGGCGGAGACCCAGTACTTC.

The V call is TRBV5-6, the J call TRBJ1-5; D is uncertain. This CDR3 is built from 16 residues. Trimming removed 0 bases at V and 5 bases at J, with 15 bases between. Germline V gives CDR1 SGHDT, CDR2 YYEEEE. CDR3: CASSLAVYGVDQPQHF. The DNA for the CDR3 is TGTGCCAGCAGCTTGGCGGTCTACGGGGTGGATCAGCCCCAGCATTTT.

CDR3 residues: CASSLSGVNSYNSPLHF. CDR3 coding DNA: TGTGCCAGCAGCTTATCGGGAGTCAACTCCTATAATTCACCCCTCCACTTT. The genes are TRBV7-9 and TRBJ1-6, with D unclear. The CDR3 runs to 17 residues. Germline CDR1 is SEHNR and CDR2 is FQNEAQ (reference sequence). V lost 2 bases to trimming and J lost 0 bases, with 11 bases between them.

The J gene is TRBJ2-2, the V gene TRBV27; TRBD1 matches 7 bases. CDR3 size: 15 residues. Unmatched junction bases numbered 6, after V lost 4 bases and J lost 4 bases. Germline CDR1 is MNHEY and CDR2 is SMNVEV (reference sequence). The CDR3 nucleotides read TGTGCCAGCAGTTCAGGGGGTCGCGGCACCGGGGAGCTGTTTTTT. This codes for CASSSGGRGTGELFF.

V is TRBV18 and J is TRBJ1-1, with TRBD1 matching 8 bases. The ends lost 4 bases at V and 7 bases at J; junction bases unmatched: 8. CDR3 length: 14 amino acids. Germline CDR1 KGHSH, CDR2 LQKENI. This CDR3 reads CASSLTDRVHEAFF. The CDR3 coding sequence is TGTGCCAGCTCACTAACGGACAGGGTTCATGAAGCTTTCTTT.

The chain couples TRBV7-2 to TRBJ2-1; D is undetermined. CDR1 is SGHTA, CDR2 FQGNSA, per germline. The V and J ends lost 2 bases and 9 bases respectively, with 14 bases between them. The CDR3 consists of 14 residues. The CDR3 DNA is TGTGCCAGCAGCTTAATTTTCGGTACGGGTGAGCAGTTCTTC. It codes for CASSLIFGTGEQFF.

This chain links TRBV27 with TRBJ2-3, with D possibly being TRBD1 (6 bases). CDR3 size: 14 residues. V was shortened by 3 bases and J by 6 bases, with 13 bases between the two germline ends. Germline CDR1 and CDR2: MNHEY and SMNVEV (reference sequence). CDR3 sequence (DNA): TGTGCCAGCAGTTTCGGGACATCATGGGATACGCAGTATTTT. Protein product: CASSFGTSWDTQYF.

Written as DNA, the CDR3 is TGTGCCAGCAGTGAACCCCTAATAATGAACACTGAAGCTTTCTTT. It specifies CASSEPLIMNTEAFF. The chain joins TRBV2 to TRBJ1-1; no firm D call. This CDR3 spans 15 amino acids. Trimming shortened V by 2 bases and J by 0 bases, and 10 bases separated the two germline ends. CDR1 and CDR2 from the germline V gene are SNHLY and FYNNEI.

This clone turned up a few times. In the same sample, other DNA sequences code for this CDR3. The CDR3 region has the DNA TGTGCCAGCAGGGACCTACTAGCGGGGCTTTCAGATACGCAGTATTTT. Residues: CASRDLLAGLSDTQYF. J is TRBJ2-3 and V is TRBV2, with 10 bases fitting TRBD2. Germline V gene data show CDR1 as SNHLY and CDR2 as FYNNEI. Unmatched junction bases numbered 10, after V lost 6 bases and J lost 4 bases. CDR3 length equals 16 residues.

The rearrangement links TRBV10-3 to TRBJ1-2, with a tentative D call TRBD1 (6 bases). Germline loops: CDR1 ENHRY, CDR2 SYGVKD. The CDR3 consists of 15 residues. The germline V and J ends were trimmed by 2 bases and 3 bases, with 13 bases remaining between them. CDR3 sequence reads: CAISENLGQHYGYTF. CDR3 coding DNA: TGTGCCATCAGTGAGAACCTAGGACAGCACTATGGCTACACCTTC.

A single count supports this clone. The chain links TRBV9 to TRBJ2-1, with D possibly TRBD2 on 7 matching bases. The CDR3 consists of 12 residues. V dropped 3 bases and J dropped 9 bases, with 10 bases sitting between them. CDR1 SGDLS and CDR2 YYNGEE come from the germline V gene. The DNA for the CDR3 is TGTGCCAGCAGCGAGGGAGGGGGTGAGCAGTTCTTC. Its translation is CASSEGGGEQFF.

This clone came up a few times. The chain is built from TRBV7-2 and TRBJ2-1; 7 bases are shared with TRBD1. CDR3 length equals 15 residues. The germline V gene has CDR1 SGHTA and CDR2 FQGNSA. V lost 3 bases, J lost 6 bases, and 8 bases stayed unmatched. This CDR3 reads CASSFFGTEGNEQFF. The CDR3 DNA sequence: TGTGCCAGCAGCTTTTTTGGGACAGAGGGCAATGAGCAGTTCTTC.

CDR3 DNA: TGTGCCAGCAGTTACGCAAGACAGGCTAACTATGGCTACACCTTC. This encodes CASSYARQANYGYTF. The chain combines TRBV28 with TRBJ1-2; maybe TRBD1 (6 bases). The CDR3 contains 15 residues. Trimming left V 4 bases short and J 0 bases short, with 12 bases between. Per the germline V gene, CDR1 is MDHEN and CDR2 is SYDVKM.